This is a list of T cell receptor beta chains from one sample in a study of PD-1 blockade in classical Hodgkin lymphoma. The method was immunoSEQ multiplex PCR; TCRdb's version includes in-frame clones alone and lacks a portion of them. Of just under 65,000 clones listed, about 92% are singletons. Sequencing used peripheral blood mononuclear cells (PBMCs), obtained before the fourth cycle of nivolumab. These receptors originate from a human donor with classical Hodgkin lymphoma. CDR3s include the opening cysteine and the closing phenylalanine or tryptophan. Each record gives: V gene, D gene, J gene, clone size, CDR3 protein, CDR3 DNA. A D gene is named only where the DNA matches it firmly. For some rows the clone size is stated as once, few or many, or as a class when expanded; others skip it.

>TRBV13|TRBD2|TRBJ2-7|few
CASRQPGLAGEQYF
TGTGCCAGCAGACAACCGGGACTAGCGGGGGAGCAGTACTTC
>TRBV10-3|TRBD1|TRBJ2-2|.
CAITQDRGPGELFF
TGTGCCATCACCCAAGACAGGGGGCCCGGGGAGCTGTTTTTT
>TRBV27|TRBD2|TRBJ2-1|.
CASSQGTSGSYNEQFF
TGTGCCAGCAGTCAAGGGACTAGCGGGAGTTACAATGAGCAGTTCTTC
>TRBV18|TRBD1|TRBJ2-7|.
CASSPPGTGGMNEQYF
TGTGCCAGCTCACCACCAGGGACAGGGGGGATGAACGAGCAGTACTTC
>TRBV28|TRBD1|TRBJ2-7|.
CATWTGAAYEQYF
TGTGCCACCTGGACAGGGGCGGCCTACGAGCAGTACTTC
>TRBV28|.|TRBJ2-7|few
CASNGGWYEQYF
TGTGCCAGCAACGGAGGGTGGTACGAGCAGTACTTC
>TRBV10-3|.|TRBJ2-1|.
CAISSAPRVADSYNEQFF
TGTGCCATCAGTTCCGCCCCAAGAGTAGCGGACTCCTACAATGAGCAGTTCTTC
>TRBV10-3|TRBD2|TRBJ2-7|.
CAISERGLAGVEQYF
TGTGCCATCAGTGAGAGGGGACTAGCGGGGGTCGAGCAGTACTTC
>TRBV18|TRBD2|TRBJ2-3|.
CASSPPLRLAARTDTQYF
TGTGCCAGCTCACCACCGTTAAGACTAGCGGCTCGCACAGATACGCAGTATTTT
>TRBV27|.|TRBJ1-6|.
CATLAVAGDSPLHF
TGTGCCACCCTAGCCGTCGCGGGGGATTCACCCCTCCACTTT
>TRBV7-8|.|TRBJ2-2|once
CASSFGTSTGELFF
TGTGCCAGCAGCTTCGGGACATCGACCGGGGAGCTGTTTTTT
>TRBV2|TRBD1|TRBJ2-2|.
CASTGTANTGELFF
TGTGCCAGCACCGGGACAGCCAACACCGGGGAGCTGTTTTTT
>TRBV6-6|.|TRBJ1-2|.
CASSPPEGGTYGYTF
TGTGCCAGCAGCCCCCCCGAGGGGGGAACTTATGGCTACACCTTC
>TRBV4-2|.|TRBJ2-7|.
CASSQEEGGLTYEQYF
TGTGCCAGCAGCCAGGAGGAGGGGGGATTGACCTACGAGCAGTACTTC
>TRBV6-8|.|TRBJ1-5|.
CASSYARNQPQHF
TGTGCCAGCAGTTATGCGAGAAATCAGCCCCAGCATTTT
>TRBV10-3|TRBD1|TRBJ2-1|.
CAISATGGSYNEQFF
TGTGCCATCAGTGCCACAGGGGGCTCCTACAATGAGCAGTTCTTC
>TRBV18|.|TRBJ2-7|.
CASSPPGQPSYEQYF
TGTGCCAGCTCACCACCTGGACAGCCCTCCTACGAGCAGTACTTC
>TRBV28|.|TRBJ1-1|.
CASSWGFEAFF
TGTGCCAGCAGCTGGGGGTTCGAAGCTTTCTTT
>TRBV2|TRBD1|TRBJ2-3|.
CASSVGGTGSLAQYF
TGTGCCAGCAGCGTAGGGGGGACAGGGAGTCTTGCGCAGTATTTT
>TRBV18|.|TRBJ2-5|few
CASSPGRGRETQYF
TGTGCCAGCTCACCAGGGCGAGGACGGGAGACCCAGTACTTC
>TRBV19|.|TRBJ1-6|.
CASSPTIHSPLHF
TGTGCCAGTAGTCCAACGATCCATTCACCCCTCCACTTT
>TRBV29-1|TRBD2|TRBJ2-7|.
CSVGSGSGEQYF
TGCAGCGTTGGCAGCGGGAGCGGCGAGCAGTACTTC
>TRBV18|TRBD2|TRBJ2-4|.
CASSPGAGGGKNIQYF
TGTGCCAGCTCACCGGGTGCGGGAGGCGGCAAAAACATTCAGTACTTC
>TRBV7-6|TRBD2|TRBJ2-7|.
CASSLGPLTSGSYEQYF
TGTGCCAGCAGCTTAGGGCCTTTGACTAGCGGTTCCTACGAGCAGTACTTC
>TRBV5-6|TRBD1|TRBJ1-5|.
CASSLLEQGRDQPQHF
TGTGCCAGCAGCCTGTTAGAACAGGGGAGGGACCAGCCCCAGCATTTT
>TRBV2|.|TRBJ1-1|.
CASRFGNTEAFF
TGTGCCAGCCGGTTTGGGAACACTGAAGCTTTCTTT
>TRBV28|.|TRBJ2-3|.
CASGLIRTDTQYF
TGTGCCAGCGGACTAATACGCACAGATACGCAGTATTTT
>TRBV11-2|.|TRBJ1-6|.
CASSLEHVPNSPLHF
TGTGCCAGCAGCTTAGAACATGTACCAAATTCACCCCTCCACTTT
>TRBV27|TRBD2|TRBJ2-1|.
CASSSVAGGYNEQFF
TGTGCCAGCAGTTCCGTAGCGGGAGGATACAATGAGCAGTTCTTC
>TRBV18|TRBD1|TRBJ2-7|.
CASSPPGQGAREQYF
TGTGCCAGCTCACCACCGGGACAGGGGGCACGCGAGCAGTACTTC
>TRBV6-5|.|TRBJ2-2|.
CASSYWSNTGELFF
TGTGCCAGCAGTTACTGGTCGAACACCGGGGAGCTGTTTTTT
>TRBV2|.|TRBJ2-5|.
CASSVLAQETQYF
TGTGCCAGCAGTGTGTTGGCTCAAGAGACCCAGTACTTC
>TRBV15|.|TRBJ2-2|.
CATSRGGNTGELFF
TGTGCCACCAGCAGAGGGGGGAACACCGGGGAGCTGTTTTTT
>TRBV10-2|TRBD2|TRBJ2-7|.
CASSGYEQYF
TGCGCCTCTAGCGGATACGAGCAGTACTTC
>TRBV4-2|.|TRBJ2-1|.
CASSQDGGAYNEQFF
TGTGCCAGCAGCCAAGATGGTGGGGCCTACAATGAGCAGTTCTTC
>TRBV10-3|.|TRBJ2-7|.
CAISGAPETGTYEQYF
TGTGCCATCAGTGGGGCCCCCGAGACAGGAACCTACGAGCAGTACTTC
>TRBV30|TRBD1|TRBJ2-7|.
CASVDRVGSEQYF
TGTGCCAGCGTGGACAGGGTAGGTAGCGAGCAGTACTTC
>TRBV7-3|.|TRBJ2-1|.
CASSFGGTYNEQFF
TGTGCCAGCAGCTTCGGCGGGACTTACAATGAGCAGTTCTTC
>TRBV5-6|.|TRBJ1-6|.
CASSLQGSSYNSPLHF
TGTGCCAGCAGCTTGCAGGGCAGCTCCTATAATTCACCCCTCCACTTT
>TRBV27|TRBD1|TRBJ2-7|few
CASSNRGRYEQYF
TGTGCCAGCAGTAACAGGGGGCGATACGAGCAGTACTTC
>TRBV6-6|TRBD1|TRBJ2-7|.
CASSYQDRETTYEQYF
TGTGCCAGCAGTTACCAGGACAGGGAAACGACCTACGAGCAGTACTTC
>TRBV7-8|.|TRBJ2-2|.
CASSLSRRVGSTGELFF
TGTGCCAGCAGCTTAAGCCGCAGGGTGGGGAGCACCGGGGAGCTGTTTTTT
>TRBV5-6|.|TRBJ2-3|.
CASSLLTAPTDTQYF
TGTGCCAGCAGCCTCCTGACAGCCCCCACAGATACGCAGTATTTT
>TRBV5-1|.|TRBJ2-5|.
CASSLYGGETQYF
TGCGCCAGCAGCTTGTATGGGGGAGAGACCCAGTACTTC
>TRBV10-1|.|TRBJ1-2|.
CASNSLQFYGYTF
TGCGCCAGCAATTCCCTCCAATTCTATGGCTACACCTTC
>TRBV5-5|.|TRBJ2-5|.
CASSLRRETQYF
TGTGCCAGCAGCTTGCGTCGGGAGACCCAGTACTTC
>TRBV18|TRBD1|TRBJ1-2|few
CASSPLSDRPYGYTF
TGTGCCAGCTCACCACTCTCGGACAGGCCCTATGGCTACACCTTC
>TRBV4-1|.|TRBJ1-3|.
CASSQDDRRSGNTIYF
TGCGCCAGCAGCCAGGACGACAGGCGCTCTGGAAACACCATATATTTT
>TRBV6-5|.|TRBJ1-3|.
CASGGDRNTIYF
TGTGCCAGCGGGGGTGACAGAAACACCATATATTTT
>TRBV4-1|TRBD1|TRBJ1-4|.
CASRQIGTENEKLFF
TGCGCCAGCAGACAAATCGGGACAGAAAATGAAAAACTGTTTTTT
>TRBV12-2|.|TRBJ2-7|.
CASRLTGDEQYF
TGTGCAAGTCGCTTAACAGGGGACGAGCAGTACTTC
>TRBV28|TRBD1|TRBJ1-2|.
CASSSPGQGGWTYGYTF
TGTGCCAGCAGTTCGCCGGGACAGGGAGGATGGACCTATGGCTACACCTTC
>TRBV7-7|.|TRBJ2-7|.
CASSFRGTFYEQYF
TGTGCTAGCAGCTTTAGGGGGACCTTCTACGAGCAGTACTTC
>TRBV14|.|TRBJ2-7|.
CASSQSSRGGKEYF
TGTGCCAGCAGCCAGTCCTCAAGGGGCGGGAAGGAGTACTTC
>TRBV27|TRBD2|TRBJ2-1|.
CASSSYRGASGRVDNEQFF
TGTGCCAGCAGTTCTTACAGGGGGGCTAGCGGGAGGGTGGACAATGAGCAGTTCTTC